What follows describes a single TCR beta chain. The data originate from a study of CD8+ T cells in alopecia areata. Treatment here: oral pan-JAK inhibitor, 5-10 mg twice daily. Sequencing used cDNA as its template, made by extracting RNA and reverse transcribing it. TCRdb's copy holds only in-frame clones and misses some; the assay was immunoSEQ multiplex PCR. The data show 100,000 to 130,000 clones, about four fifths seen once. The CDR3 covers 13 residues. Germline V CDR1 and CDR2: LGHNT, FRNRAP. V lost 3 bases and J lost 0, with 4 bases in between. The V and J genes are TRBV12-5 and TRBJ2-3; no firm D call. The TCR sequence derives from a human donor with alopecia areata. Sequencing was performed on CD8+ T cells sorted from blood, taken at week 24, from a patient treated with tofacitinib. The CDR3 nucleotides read TGTGCTAGTGGTTTTGCTAGCACAGATACGCAGTATTTT. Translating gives CASGFASTDTQYF.